The clone carrying this TCR beta chain occurred a few times. The sample originates from a study of T cell repertoires in cytomegalovirus infection. One entry per CDR3 protein results from TCRdb running MiXCR on the reads. The sample has fewer than 250,000 distinct CDR3 sequences, approximately 13% seen once. Looked up from germline, CDR1 is SGDLS and CDR2 is YYNGEE. The CDR3 loop spans 13 amino acids. V was shortened by 0 bases and J by 5 bases, with 9 bases between the two germline ends. The receptor was isolated from a human donor in good health (CMV status not recorded). Some clones in this sample may be carry-over from other donors' samples. The sample was PBMCs. The chain has TRBV9 and TRBJ2-7; no clear D gene. CDR3 nucleotide sequence: TGTGCCAGCAGCGTAGCTTCCTTCGACGAGCAGTACTTC. It specifies CASSVASFDEQYF. The full variable domain, rest sourced from reference TRBV9 and TRBJ2-7, is DSGVTQTPKHLITATGQRVTLRCSPRSGDLSVYWYQQSLDQGLQFLIQYYNGEERAKGNILERFSAQQFPDLHSELNLSSLELGDSALYFCASSVASFDEQYFGPGTRLTVT.